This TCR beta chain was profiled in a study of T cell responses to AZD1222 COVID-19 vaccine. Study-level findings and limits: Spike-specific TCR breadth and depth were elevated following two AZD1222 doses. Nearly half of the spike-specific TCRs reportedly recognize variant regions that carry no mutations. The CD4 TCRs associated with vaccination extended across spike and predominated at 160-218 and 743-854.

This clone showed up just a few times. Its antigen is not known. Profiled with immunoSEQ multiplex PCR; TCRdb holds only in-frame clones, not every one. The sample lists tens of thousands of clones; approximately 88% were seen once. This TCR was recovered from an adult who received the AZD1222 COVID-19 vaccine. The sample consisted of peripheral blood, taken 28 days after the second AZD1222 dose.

DNA for the CDR3: TGTGCCAGCAGCTTAGTCATAGGGAATTCACCCCTCCACTTT. It translates to CASSLVIGNSPLHF. The chain combines TRBV7-9 with TRBJ1-6; no firm D call. V gave up 1 base and J gave up 7 bases, with 8 bases separating them. The CDR3 is 14 residues long. The germline gives CDR1 SEHNR, CDR2 FQNEAQ (reference sequence).